Reported below is one T cell receptor (beta chain). What it binds is unknown. These data come from a study of vaccination effects on CD4 cells after COVID-19. Study-wide findings and caveats: By a late point after vaccination, infection- and vaccine-induced clones had shrunk markedly through clonal contraction.

Germline loops: CDR1 SEHNR, CDR2 FQNEAQ (reference sequence). The CDR3 runs to 14 residues. V shed 5 bases, J shed 9 bases, and the junction held 6 bases outside the gene matches. Using immunoSEQ multiplex PCR, the repertoire was profiled, and TCRdb retains in-frame clones only, with some absent. The data show about 27,000 clones, approximately 80% seen once. Before any sequencing was done, the ViraFEST assay used viral peptide pools to expand antigen-specific CD4+ T cells. After around nine days in culture, the CD4+ T cells were isolated. No vaccinee had earlier SARS-CoV-2 infection, and nucleocapsid antibodies were negative. Half the medium was replaced with IL-2 medium on days 3 and 7.

V usage is TRBV7-9 and J usage is TRBJ2-1, with 11 bases identical to TRBD2. This TCR came from a human donor who received a COVID-19 vaccine. This specimen consisted of CD4+ T cells from PBMCs cultured with HCoV-NL63 spike peptides, obtained before COVID-19 vaccination. CDR3 sequence: CASSLTSGGSEQFF. For the CDR3, the DNA is TGTGCCAGCAGCCTCACTAGCGGGGGTAGTGAGCAGTTCTTC.